These T cell receptor beta chains were read from a single sample in a study of shared clonotypes between healthy human individuals. Libraries were prepared by immunoSEQ multiplex PCR; TCRdb keeps only in-frame clonotypes and omits some of them. The table includes 1.5 million to 2.5 million clones, less than 95% detected once. Specimen: naive CD8+ T cells sorted from blood. These receptors came from a man aged 18 to 29 in good health. The CDR3 runs from the conserved cysteine through the conserved F or W. Fields, in order: J gene, V gene, D gene, CDR3 protein, CDR3 DNA. The D gene is left open where the match is weak.

>TRBJ1-5|TRBV27|NA
CASSWRGGSNQPQHF
TGTGCCAGCAGTTGGAGAGGGGGGAGCAATCAGCCCCAGCATTTT
>TRBJ2-3|TRBV12-5|NA
CASGLVLRSTDTQYF
TGTGCTAGTGGTTTGGTACTAAGGTCAACAGATACGCAGTATTTT
>TRBJ2-3|TRBV18|NA
CASSPDTQYF
TGTGCCAGCTCACCGGATACGCAGTATTTT
>TRBJ2-2|TRBV19|TRBD1
CASSIRDRADTGELFF
TGTGCCAGTAGTATAAGGGACAGGGCGGACACCGGGGAGCTGTTTTTT
>TRBJ1-6|TRBV14|NA
CASSQARGASYNSPLHF
TGTGCCAGCAGCCAAGCGAGAGGGGCCTCCTATAATTCACCCCTCCACTTT
>TRBJ2-7|TRBV7-9|NA
CASSLGRPQVSF
TGTGCCAGCAGCTTGGGTAGGCCCCAGGTAAGCTTC
>TRBJ2-2|TRBV2|NA
CARNAENTGELFF
TGTGCCCGAAACGCAGAGAACACCGGGGAGCTGTTTTTT
>TRBJ1-5|TRBV28|NA
CASSLVEGSNQPQHF
TGTGCCAGCAGTTTAGTAGAGGGGAGCAATCAGCCCCAGCATTTT
>TRBJ1-3|TRBV30|NA
CAWSPGTAQHF
TGTGCCTGGAGTCCCGGGACTGCGCAACATTTT
>TRBJ2-2|TRBV14|TRBD1
CASSQDLRQGVYTGELFF
TGTGCCAGCAGCCAAGACCTCCGGCAGGGGGTCTACACCGGGGAGCTGTTTTTT
>TRBJ2-5|TRBV11-2|NA
CASSSLGETQYF
TGTGCCAGCAGCTCTCTAGGCGAGACCCAGTACTTC
>TRBJ1-2|TRBV28|NA
CASSLDTYGYTF
TGTGCCAGCAGTTTAGACACGTATGGCTACACCTTC